These T cell receptor beta chains were read from a single sample in a study of cytomegalovirus exposure and HLA in healthy donors. The repertoire was sequenced with immunoSEQ multiplex PCR; TCRdb's copy has only in-frame clones and lacks some. This table holds roughly 76,000 clones, around 86% found once. The sample consisted of PBMCs. The receptors shown here come from a woman aged 25 to 45 in good health and CMV-seronegative. Each CDR3 is given without its conserved first and last residue. The order of the fields is J gene, V gene, CDR3 protein.

j_gene: TRBJ2-5; v_gene: TRBV5-1; CDR3aa: ASSFGLARTQETQY
j_gene: TRBJ2-5; v_gene: TRBV7-9; CDR3aa: ASSAAGSPQETQY
j_gene: TRBJ2-7; v_gene: TRBV4-1; CDR3aa: ASSPTSGSSYEQY
j_gene: TRBJ1-2; v_gene: TRBV6-1; CDR3aa: ASTLKAGGFGYT
j_gene: TRBJ1-2; v_gene: TRBV10-3; CDR3aa: AISDGRDYGYT
j_gene: TRBJ2-3; v_gene: TRBV7-2; CDR3aa: ASSSGGSGADTQY
j_gene: TRBJ2-2; v_gene: TRBV27; CDR3aa: ASSLSLAGNTGELF
j_gene: TRBJ2-7; v_gene: TRBV5-4; CDR3aa: ASSRGGGSTYEQY
j_gene: TRBJ2-3; v_gene: TRBV28; CDR3aa: ASSLRATSTDTQY
j_gene: TRBJ2-4; v_gene: TRBV19; CDR3aa: ASTPGFANIQY
j_gene: TRBJ1-4; v_gene: TRBV28; CDR3aa: ASSPPGGGKLF
j_gene: TRBJ2-2; v_gene: TRBV21-1; CDR3aa: ASRNGGLFTGELF
j_gene: TRBJ2-2; v_gene: TRBV30; CDR3aa: AWRTNTGELF
j_gene: TRBJ1-5; v_gene: TRBV4-1; CDR3aa: ASSPRMNQLNQPQH
j_gene: TRBJ2-7; v_gene: TRBV25-1; CDR3aa: ASSRLTYEQY
j_gene: TRBJ1-3; v_gene: TRBV6-1; CDR3aa: ASSLDRGGNTIY
j_gene: TRBJ2-2; v_gene: TRBV30; CDR3aa: AWSDPSVSTGELF
j_gene: TRBJ1-2; v_gene: TRBV5-4; CDR3aa: ASSSSGGGGRDYGYT
j_gene: TRBJ2-7; v_gene: TRBV6-1; CDR3aa: ASSDEETDRSR
j_gene: TRBJ2-1; v_gene: TRBV11-2; CDR3aa: ASSPWTGGSYNEQF
j_gene: TRBJ1-5; v_gene: TRBV11-2; CDR3aa: ASSEDRGGNQPQH
j_gene: TRBJ2-1; v_gene: TRBV6-5; CDR3aa: ASSYSVLVHNEQF
j_gene: TRBJ1-4; v_gene: TRBV7-2; CDR3aa: ASSLASQGTNEKLF
j_gene: TRBJ1-6; v_gene: TRBV12-5; CDR3aa: ASGPGQINSPLH
j_gene: TRBJ2-7; v_gene: TRBV6-5; CDR3aa: ASSYSNQGGHEQY
j_gene: TRBJ1-2; v_gene: TRBV30; CDR3aa: AWSGSGVVKNSNYGYT
j_gene: TRBJ2-1; v_gene: TRBV7-2; CDR3aa: ASSLALAGGNEQF
j_gene: TRBJ2-1; v_gene: TRBV18; CDR3aa: ASSPQDSKGSQF